The rows below give T cell receptor beta chains drawn from one sample of a study of blood T cell repertoires in COVID-19. Only in-frame clones appear in the TCRdb table, and some are missing; sequencing was by immunoSEQ multiplex PCR. Here the sample spans around 290,000 clones, roughly 86% being singletons. The sample consisted of peripheral blood. The receptors here all came from a woman in her 50s who had recovered from COVID-19. The CDR3 runs from the conserved cysteine through the conserved F or W. D genes are given only for firm matches. A row's size may be missing; if present it is once, few, many or a size class.

TRBV4-3	14	TRBJ2-7	-	TRBD1	TGCGCCAGCAGCCTTCCAGGGGGCTTGTACGAGCAGTACTTC	CASSLPGGLYEQYF
TRBV20-1	11	TRBJ1-2	-	-	TGCAGTGCTAGAAGGGGTGATGGCTACACCTTC	CSARRGDGYTF
TRBV5-1	19	TRBJ2-6	-	TRBD1	TGCGCCAGCAGCTTGGAGGGGGCGCGAACTTCACCTGGGGCCAACGTCCTGACTTTC	CASSLEGARTSPGANVLTF
TRBV6-1	13	TRBJ1-1	-	-	TGTGCCAGCAGTGACATCGAGGACACTGAAGCTTTCTTT	CASSDIEDTEAFF
TRBV2	14	TRBJ1-5	-	-	TGTGCCAGCAGCGACCGGGGGGGACATCAGCCCCAGCATTTT	CASSDRGGHQPQHF
TRBV27	15	TRBJ1-5	-	TRBD1	TGTGCCAGCAGTTCGAGGACAGGAGCCAATCAGCCCCAGCATTTT	CASSSRTGANQPQHF
TRBV9	15	TRBJ2-2	-	-	TGTGCCAGCAGCTTCGCAGGGGATTTCACCGGGGAGCTGTTTTTT	CASSFAGDFTGELFF
TRBV10-2	13	TRBJ1-1	-	-	TGCGCCAGCAGTGACCAGGGGAGCACTGAAGCTTTCTTT	CASSDQGSTEAFF
TRBV28	13	TRBJ1-5	-	-	TGTGCCAGCAGAAATTTTGGTAGCCAGCCCCAGCATTTT	CASRNFGSQPQHF
TRBV7-2	15	TRBJ2-5	-	-	TGTGCCAGCTTAAGAAGCGGATTTGATTCGGAGACCCAGTACTTC	CASLRSGFDSETQYF
TRBV5-4	15	TRBJ1-1	-	-	TGTGCCAGCAGCTTGGCCGGGCCGGGGAGGACTGAAGCTTTCTTT	CASSLAGPGRTEAFF
TRBV11-2	14	TRBJ1-1	-	-	TGTGCCAGCAGTCTGAGGCGGGGGAACACTGAAGCTTTCTTT	CASSLRRGNTEAFF
TRBV14	12	TRBJ2-1	-	-	TGTGCCAGCAGCTTCGTGTCAGTTCGACAGTTCTTC	CASSFVSVRQFF
TRBV21-1	16	TRBJ2-1	-	-	TGTGCCAGCAGCAAAGTGGGACTAGCCCCGTCCAATGAGCAGTTCTTC	CASSKVGLAPSNEQFF
TRBV18	13	TRBJ1-1	-	-	TGTGCCAGCTCATCAGAACAGTCCACTGAAGCTTTCTTT	CASSSEQSTEAFF
TRBV11-2	17	TRBJ1-3	-	-	TGTGCCAGCAGCCTATCCACGCCAGGCCTCTCTGGAAACACCATATATTTT	CASSLSTPGLSGNTIYF
TRBV7-6	14	TRBJ1-2	once	-	TGTGCCAGCAGCCCCGGGGCGGGGGCCTATGGCTACACCTTC	CASSPGAGAYGYTF
TRBV5-6	18	TRBJ2-1	few	TRBD2	TGTGCCAGCAGCCATACATCAGGACTAGCGGGGGTATACAATGAGCAGTTCTTC	CASSHTSGLAGVYNEQFF
TRBV5-1	15	TRBJ2-1	-	-	TGCGCCAGCAGCTTGGGTCAGACATCCTACAATGAGCAGTTCTTC	CASSLGQTSYNEQFF
TRBV29-1	13	TRBJ1-5	few	TRBD1	TGCAGCGTAGGACAGGGAAGCAATCAGCCCCAGCATTTT	CSVGQGSNQPQHF
TRBV3-1/TRBV3-2	17	TRBJ1-6	-	-	TGTGCCAGCAGCCAAGATGGGCCGAGGGATTCGTATTCACCCCTCCACTTT	CASSQDGPRDSYSPLHF
TRBV28	13	TRBJ1-1	-	-	TGTGCCAGCAGTGCGGGCGCGAACACTGAAGCTTTCTTT	CASSAGANTEAFF
TRBV4-1	16	TRBJ1-1	-	TRBD1	TGCGCCAGCAGCCACCAGGGGGCGCATCCGAACACTGAAGCTTTCTTT	CASSHQGAHPNTEAFF
TRBV7-9	15	TRBJ2-1	-	TRBD2	TGTGCCAGCAGCTTAGGACTAGCGGAGAGCGATGAGCAGTTCTTC	CASSLGLAESDEQFF
TRBV11-3	14	TRBJ2-3	-	-	TGTGCCAGCAGTCGTAGCGGTAGCACAGATACGCAGTATTTT	CASSRSGSTDTQYF
TRBV27	17	TRBJ2-5	-	TRBD1	TGTGCCAGCAGTTTATCGGGGGGCGGACAGGGTTGGGAGACCCAGTACTTC	CASSLSGGGQGWETQYF
TRBV23-1	15	TRBJ1-1	-	TRBD1	TGCGCCAGCGAAAGGGACAGGGGGCCTGGGGCTGAAGCTTTCTTT	CASERDRGPGAEAFF
TRBV20-1	11	TRBJ2-1	-	-	TGCAGTGCTAGTTTCGGAGAAGAGCAGTTCTTC	CSASFGEEQFF
TRBV6-5	14	TRBJ2-7	-	TRBD1	TGTGCCAGCAGTTACACAGGGGGCGCCTACGAGCAGTACTTC	CASSYTGGAYEQYF
TRBV19	14	TRBJ2-2	-	-	TGTGCCAGTGGGGGGACAGCTGGCACCGGGGAGCTGTTTTTT	CASGGTAGTGELFF
TRBV6-7	18	TRBJ2-1	-	TRBD2	TGTGCCAGCAGTTACAGCCATAGGACTAGCGGAGATTACAATGAGCAGTTCTTC	CASSYSHRTSGDYNEQFF
TRBV7-9	14	TRBJ1-4	-	TRBD1	TGTGCCAGCAGCCTGGGACAGGGAGGTGAAAAACTGTTTTTT	CASSLGQGGEKLFF